Sequencing of this TCR beta chain was carried out in a study of blood T cell repertoires in COVID-19. Study overall: T cells, B-cell-depleted T cells, or PBMCs supplied cDNA or gDNA.

V was pared by 6 bases and J by 8 bases, with 16 bases between. Germline CDR1 MNHEY, CDR2 SMNVEV (reference sequence). The CDR3 has 13 residues. Study processing details: From reference gene primer amplification, estimates of nucleated cell counts were derived. Sequenced by immunoSEQ multiplex PCR; TCRdb stores in-frame clones only, minus some. V, J and clone size are taken as reported in that table, and D and trimming were inferred from the DNA itself. The table records about 280,000 clones, about nine tenths of them present only once. The TCR was taken from a young woman with active or convalescent COVID-19. V gene TRBV27 combines with J gene TRBJ1-2, with D perhaps matching TRBD1 (6 bases). The sequenced sample was peripheral blood. CDR3 DNA sequence: TGTGCCAGCAGGGCTTGGGGGCTGGGAGGCTACACCTTC. As protein: CASRAWGLGGYTF.